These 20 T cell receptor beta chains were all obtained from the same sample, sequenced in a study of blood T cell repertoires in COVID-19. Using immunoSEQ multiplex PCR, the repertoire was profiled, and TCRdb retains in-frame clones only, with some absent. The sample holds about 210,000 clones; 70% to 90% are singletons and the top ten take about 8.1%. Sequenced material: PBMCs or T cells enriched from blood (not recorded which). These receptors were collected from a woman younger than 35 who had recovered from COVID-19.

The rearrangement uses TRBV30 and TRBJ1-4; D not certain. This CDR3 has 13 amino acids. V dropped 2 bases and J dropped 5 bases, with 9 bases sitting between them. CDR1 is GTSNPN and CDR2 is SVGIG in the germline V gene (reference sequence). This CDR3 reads CAWSTLGNEKLFF. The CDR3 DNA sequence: TGTGCCTGGAGTACATTGGGCAATGAAAAACTGTTTTTT.

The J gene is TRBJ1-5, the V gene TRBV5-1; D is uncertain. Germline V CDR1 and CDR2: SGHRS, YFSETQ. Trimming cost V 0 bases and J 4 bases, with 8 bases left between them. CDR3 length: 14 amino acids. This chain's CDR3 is CASSLDSQNQPQHF. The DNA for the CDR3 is TGCGCCAGCAGCTTGGACAGTCAGAATCAGCCCCAGCATTTT. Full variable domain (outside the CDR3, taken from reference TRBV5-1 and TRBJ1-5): KAGVTQTPRYLIKTRGQQVTLSCSPISGHRSVSWYQQTPGQGLQFLFEYFSETQRNKGNFPGRFSGRQFSNSRSEMNVSTLELGDSALYLCASSLDSQNQPQHFGDGTRLSIL.

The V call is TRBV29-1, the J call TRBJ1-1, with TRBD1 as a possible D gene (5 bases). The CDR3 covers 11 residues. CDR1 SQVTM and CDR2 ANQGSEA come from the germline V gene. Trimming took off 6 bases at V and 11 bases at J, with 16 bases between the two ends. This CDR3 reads CSVAGRAEAFF. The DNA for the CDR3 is TGCAGCGTCGCAGGGCGCGCGGAGGCTTTCTTT.

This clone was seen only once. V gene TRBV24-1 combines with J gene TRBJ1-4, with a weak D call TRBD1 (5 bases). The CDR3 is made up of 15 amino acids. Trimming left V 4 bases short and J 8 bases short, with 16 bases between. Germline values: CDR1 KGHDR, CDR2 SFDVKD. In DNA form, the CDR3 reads TGTGCCACCAGTGACCCCAGTGAGGGGAGGGAAAAACTGTTTTTT. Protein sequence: CATSDPSEGREKLFF.

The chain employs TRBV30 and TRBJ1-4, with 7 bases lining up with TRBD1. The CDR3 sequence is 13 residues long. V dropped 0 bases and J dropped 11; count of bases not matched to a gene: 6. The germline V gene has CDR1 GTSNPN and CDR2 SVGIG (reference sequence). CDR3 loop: CAWSVQGLGKLFF. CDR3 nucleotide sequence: TGTGCCTGGAGTGTACAGGGGCTCGGGAAACTGTTTTTT.

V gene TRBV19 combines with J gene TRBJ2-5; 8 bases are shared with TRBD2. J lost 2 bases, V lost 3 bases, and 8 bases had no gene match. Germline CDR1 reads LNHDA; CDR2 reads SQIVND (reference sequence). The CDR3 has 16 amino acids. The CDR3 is CASSIGAGGAQETQYF. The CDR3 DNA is TGTGCCAGTAGTATCGGCGCGGGGGGAGCTCAAGAGACCCAGTACTTC. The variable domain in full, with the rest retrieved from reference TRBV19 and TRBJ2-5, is DGGITQSPKYLFRKEGQNVTLSCEQNLNHDAMYWYRQDPGQGLRLIYYSQIVNDFQKGDIAEGYSVSREKKESFPLTVTSAQKNPTAFYLCASSIGAGGAQETQYFGPGTRLLVL.

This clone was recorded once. In DNA, the CDR3 is TGTGCCAGCAGCTTGGGAGATAATTCACCCCTCCACTTT. It translates to CASSLGDNSPLHF. The chain has TRBV5-4 and TRBJ1-6, with D unclear. Trimming left V 0 bases short and J 5 bases short, with 3 bases between. Looked up from germline, CDR1 is SGHNT and CDR2 is YYREEE (reference sequence). This CDR3 is 13 amino acids long.

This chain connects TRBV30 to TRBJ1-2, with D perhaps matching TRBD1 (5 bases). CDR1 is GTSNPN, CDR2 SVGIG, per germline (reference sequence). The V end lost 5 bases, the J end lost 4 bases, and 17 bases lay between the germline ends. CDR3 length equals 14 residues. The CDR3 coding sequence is TGTGCCTGGGGGACCCGACAGCTTCCCTATGGCTACACCTTC. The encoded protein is CAWGTRQLPYGYTF.

CDR3 nucleotide sequence: TGTGCCGGAGGGGGGGCAGGGGCGGCCGGGGAGCTGTTTTTT. Its translation: CAGGGAGAAGELFF. V is TRBV6-5 and J is TRBJ2-2; TRBD2 is a possible D gene (7 bases). Germline V gene sequence: CDR1 MNHEY, CDR2 SVGAGI. V was shortened by 11 bases and J by 6 bases, with 19 bases between the two germline ends. CDR3 length equals 14 residues.

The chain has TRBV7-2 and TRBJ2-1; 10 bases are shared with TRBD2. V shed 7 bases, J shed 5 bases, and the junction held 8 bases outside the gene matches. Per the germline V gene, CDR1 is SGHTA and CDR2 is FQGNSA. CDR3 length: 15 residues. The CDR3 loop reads CASTGLAGAHNEQFF. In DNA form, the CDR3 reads TGTGCCAGCACCGGGCTAGCGGGGGCTCACAATGAGCAGTTCTTC.

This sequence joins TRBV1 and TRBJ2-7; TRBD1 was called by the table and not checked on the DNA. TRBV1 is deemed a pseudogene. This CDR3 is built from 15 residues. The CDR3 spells CTSSQDYRGHYEQYF. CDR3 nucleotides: TGCACCAGCAGCCAAGATTACCGGGGACACTACGAGCAGTACTTC.

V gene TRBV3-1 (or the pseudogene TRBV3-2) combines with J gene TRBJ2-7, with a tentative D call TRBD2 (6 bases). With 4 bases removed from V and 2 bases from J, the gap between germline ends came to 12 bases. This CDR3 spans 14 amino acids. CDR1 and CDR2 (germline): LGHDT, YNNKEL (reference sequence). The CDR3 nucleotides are TGTGCCAGCAGCCCCCCCGGGAGTGCCTACGAGCAGTACTTC. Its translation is CASSPPGSAYEQYF.

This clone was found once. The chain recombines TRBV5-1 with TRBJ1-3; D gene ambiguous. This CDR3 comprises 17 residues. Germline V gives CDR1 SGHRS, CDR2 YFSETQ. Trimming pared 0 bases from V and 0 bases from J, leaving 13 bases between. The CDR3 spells CASSLGHSGISGNTIYF. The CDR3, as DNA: TGCGCCAGCAGCTTGGGTCACTCAGGTATCTCTGGAAACACCATATATTTT.

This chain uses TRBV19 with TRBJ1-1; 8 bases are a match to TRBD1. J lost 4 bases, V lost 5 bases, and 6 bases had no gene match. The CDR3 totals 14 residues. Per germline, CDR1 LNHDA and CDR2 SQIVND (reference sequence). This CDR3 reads CASSARQGITEAFF. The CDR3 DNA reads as TGTGCCAGTAGTGCTCGACAGGGGATCACTGAAGCTTTCTTT.

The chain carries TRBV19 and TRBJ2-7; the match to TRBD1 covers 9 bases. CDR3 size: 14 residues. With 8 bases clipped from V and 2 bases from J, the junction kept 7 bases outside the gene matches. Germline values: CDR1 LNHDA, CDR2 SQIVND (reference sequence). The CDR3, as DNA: TGTGCCAGTGGACCGGGACAGGGTGCCTACGAGCAGTACTTC. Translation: CASGPGQGAYEQYF.

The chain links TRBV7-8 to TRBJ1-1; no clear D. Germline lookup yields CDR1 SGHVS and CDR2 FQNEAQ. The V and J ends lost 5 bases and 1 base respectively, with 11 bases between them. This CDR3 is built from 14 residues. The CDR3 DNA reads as TGTGCCAGCAGCCCCCCTGGAGAGAACACTGAAGCTTTCTTT. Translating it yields CASSPPGENTEAFF. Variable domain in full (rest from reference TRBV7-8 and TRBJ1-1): GAGVSQSPRYKVAKRGQDVALRCDPISGHVSLFWYQQALGQGPEFLTYFQNEAQLDKSGLPSDRFFAERPEGSVSTLKIQRTQQEDSAVYLCASSPPGENTEAFFGQGTRLTVV.

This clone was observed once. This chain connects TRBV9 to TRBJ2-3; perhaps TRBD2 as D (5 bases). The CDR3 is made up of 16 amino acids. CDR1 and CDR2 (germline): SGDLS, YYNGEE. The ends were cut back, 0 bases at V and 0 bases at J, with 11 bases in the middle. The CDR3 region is CASSVAGGSSTDTQYF. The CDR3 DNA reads TGTGCCAGCAGCGTAGCTGGCGGGTCTAGCACAGATACGCAGTATTTT.

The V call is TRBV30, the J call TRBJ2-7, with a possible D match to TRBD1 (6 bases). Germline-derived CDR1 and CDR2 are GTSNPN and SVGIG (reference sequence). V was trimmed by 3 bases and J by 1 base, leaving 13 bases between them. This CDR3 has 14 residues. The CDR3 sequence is CAWRQTGLSYEQYF. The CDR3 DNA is TGTGCCTGGAGACAGACAGGTCTATCCTACGAGCAGTACTTC.

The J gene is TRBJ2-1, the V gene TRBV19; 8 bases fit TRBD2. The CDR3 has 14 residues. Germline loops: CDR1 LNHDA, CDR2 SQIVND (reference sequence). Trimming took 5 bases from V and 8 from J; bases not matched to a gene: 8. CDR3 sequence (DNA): TGTGCCAGTAGTCCTCGGGGACTAGGCCATGAGCAGTTCTTC. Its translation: CASSPRGLGHEQFF.

The CDR3: CASQNSGGAYEQYF. CDR3 DNA: TGCGCCAGCCAAAATAGCGGGGGGGCCTACGAGCAGTACTTC. The rearrangement links TRBV5-1 to TRBJ2-7; TRBD2 aligns across 11 bases. Germline V gives CDR1 SGHRS, CDR2 YFSETQ. Unmatched junction bases numbered 5, after V lost 7 bases and J lost 2 bases. The CDR3 consists of 14 residues.